The entry that follows covers one T cell receptor beta chain sequence. Its cognate antigen is unknown. The data are from a study of CD8+ T cells in alopecia areata. About the study: Treated patients were given 5 to 10 mg oral tofacitinib twice daily. Tofacitinib exposure lasted 6 to 18 months, followed by 6 months off drug. The study, taken as a whole, reports: Greater clonality was observed in lesional scalp samples, especially alopecia totalis/universalis, versus normal scalp.

Investigators isolated RNA and reverse transcribed it into cDNA to act as the sequencing template. Profiled with immunoSEQ multiplex PCR; TCRdb holds only in-frame clones, not every one. The sample yields around 250,000 clones, about two thirds seen once. The CDR3 loop spans 16 amino acids. CDR1 is LGHNA and CDR2 is YNFKEQ in the germline V gene. V was pared by 1 base and J by 5 bases, with 8 bases of the junction left unmatched. This clonotype was sampled from a human donor with alopecia areata. This specimen consisted of CD4+ T cells sorted from blood, obtained at week 0. The chain carries TRBV4-2 and TRBJ2-3, with 8 bases that match TRBD2. The DNA for the CDR3 is TGTGCCAGCAGCCAAGTCTCCGGGGGGGCCCGAGATACGCAGTATTTT. Its protein product is CASSQVSGGARDTQYF.